The rows below give T cell receptor beta chains drawn from one sample of a study of cytomegalovirus exposure and HLA in healthy donors. This table comes from immunoSEQ multiplex PCR, and its TCRdb copy is limited to in-frame clones, with some not included. This repertoire shows 240,000 or so clones, over 70% found once; its top ten account for about 7.3%. The sequenced sample was PBMCs. These receptors came from a woman aged 60-75 years in good health and CMV-seropositive. CDR3s leave out the opening cysteine and the closing phenylalanine or tryptophan. The D gene is left open where the match is weak.

v_gene | d_gene | CDR3aa
TRBV9 | NA | ASSVGGTNQPQH
TRBV28 | NA | ASSRTVMRYT
TRBV7-9 | NA | ASSLWLESAGANVLT
TRBV23-1 | TRBD2 | ASSQSKPSLADLYEQY
TRBV30 | TRBD2 | AWSPFAGGPYSGELF
TRBV18 | NA | ASSPDRNQPQH
TRBV30 | NA | AWSSPGYT
TRBV7-6 | TRBD1 | ASSSLGTGASTNEKLF
TRBV7-9 | NA | ASSLVQGRNTIY
TRBV5-1 | NA | ASSLAGAKGSYEQY
TRBV7-3 | TRBD2 | ASSLTPGLAGMSSYNEQF
TRBV28 | TRBD1 | ASSPGRRTGGSYEQY
TRBV29-1 | TRBD1 | SALEPSDRVIQRETQY
TRBV10-3 | NA | AIRSGSGANVLT
TRBV5-4 | NA | ASSLKPEGGDTQY
TRBV19 | NA | ASSISGNEQY
TRBV19 | NA | ASSIGHSYEQY
TRBV5-1 | TRBD1 | ASSLGQGNYGYT
TRBV5-1 | NA | ASSFRQTPDTQY
TRBV6-4 | TRBD2 | ASSPSGKSYNEQF
TRBV5-1 | NA | ASSYPLGQGETQY
TRBV21-1 | NA | ASSKEQGRGMRTEAF